This is a list of T cell receptor beta chains from one sample in a study of blood T cell repertoires in COVID-19. The method was immunoSEQ multiplex PCR; TCRdb's version includes in-frame clones alone and lacks a portion of them. This sample has approximately 440,000 clones, with roughly 91% found just once. Sequenced sample: PBMCs or T cells enriched from blood (not recorded which). These receptors originate from a man in his late teens or twenties who had recovered from COVID-19. CDR3s include the opening cysteine and the closing phenylalanine or tryptophan. Each record gives: CDR3 protein, CDR3 DNA, J gene, clone size, CDR3 length, D gene, V gene. D genes are given only for firm matches. The listing skips clone size in some rows; elsewhere it reads once, few, many or a size class.

CASSPQGAQPQHF | TGTGCCAGCAGCCCCCAGGGGGCTCAGCCCCAGCATTTT | TRBJ1-5 | . | 13 | TRBD1 | TRBV3-1/TRBV3-2
CASSPSGFEQYF | TGTGCCAGCAGCCCATCGGGGTTCGAGCAGTACTTC | TRBJ2-7 | . | 12 | . | TRBV4-2
CASSNTGGVGYTF | TGTGCCAGTAGTAATACAGGGGGCGTGGGCTACACCTTC | TRBJ1-2 | . | 13 | TRBD1 | TRBV19
CASSSAKRQVNQPQHF | TGTGCCAGCAGTTCAGCAAAACGACAGGTGAATCAGCCCCAGCATTTT | TRBJ1-5 | . | 16 | . | TRBV28
CASSQVSGGTDTQYF | TGCGCCAGCAGCCAAGTGTCGGGGGGAACAGATACGCAGTATTTT | TRBJ2-3 | . | 15 | TRBD2 | TRBV4-1
CASSRGTTEQFF | TGTGCCAGCAGCCGCGGAACTACTGAGCAGTTCTTC | TRBJ2-1 | . | 12 | . | TRBV6-5
CASSPGGGEKLFF | TGTGCCAGCTCACCAGGGGGCGGTGAAAAACTGTTTTTT | TRBJ1-4 | . | 13 | . | TRBV18
CASRGGGSYEQYF | TGCGCCAGCAGGGGGGGTGGGTCCTACGAGCAGTACTTC | TRBJ2-7 | . | 13 | . | TRBV4-1
CSVEIQGMGSNEQFF | TGCAGCGTTGAAATCCAGGGGATGGGATCCAATGAGCAGTTCTTC | TRBJ2-1 | . | 15 | . | TRBV29-1
CASSPGTGDSTDTQYF | TGTGCCAGCTCACCGGGAACGGGAGATAGCACAGATACGCAGTATTTT | TRBJ2-3 | . | 16 | . | TRBV18
CASSEFSPRDEQFF | TGCGCCAGCAGTGAGTTCAGCCCTCGGGATGAGCAGTTCTTC | TRBJ2-1 | . | 14 | . | TRBV10-1
CASMYSNEKLFF | TGTGCCAGTATGTACTCCAATGAAAAACTGTTTTTT | TRBJ1-4 | . | 12 | . | TRBV19
CASSSGGSGYTF | TGTGCCAGCAGCTCGGGGGGAAGCGGCTACACCTTC | TRBJ1-2 | . | 12 | . | TRBV7-3
CSCRTSGSYEQYF | TGCAGCTGTAGGACTAGCGGGAGCTACGAGCAGTACTTC | TRBJ2-7 | . | 13 | TRBD2 | TRBV29-1
CASSPRTGEPLHF | TGTGCCAGCAGCCCCCGGACAGGAGAACCCCTCCACTTT | TRBJ1-6 | . | 13 | TRBD1 | TRBV7-3
CASSSTDLKTASNYGYTF | TGCGCCAGCAGCTCGACAGACCTTAAGACAGCCTCTAACTATGGCTACACCTTC | TRBJ1-2 | . | 18 | . | TRBV5-1
CATGTGTLTNEQFF | TGTGCCACAGGGACCGGGACTCTTACTAATGAGCAGTTCTTC | TRBJ2-1 | few | 14 | . | TRBV3-1/TRBV3-2
CASSPVTASPLHF | TGTGCCAGCAGCCCGGTTACCGCGTCACCCCTCCACTTT | TRBJ1-6 | . | 13 | . | TRBV7-3
CASRTTGVLGSPLHF | TGCGCCAGCCGAACGACAGGGGTCCTTGGTTCACCCCTCCACTTT | TRBJ1-6 | . | 15 | TRBD1 | TRBV10-2
CASTTGSVDTEAFF | TGTGCCAGCACCACAGGGAGTGTTGACACTGAAGCTTTCTTT | TRBJ1-1 | . | 14 | . | TRBV5-5
CASSPWDSLSGYTF | TGTGCCAGCAGCCCTTGGGACAGCCTATCGGGCTACACCTTC | TRBJ1-2 | . | 14 | TRBD1 | TRBV7-9
CASRPTVTEAFF | TGTGCCAGCCGCCCGACAGTTACTGAAGCTTTCTTT | TRBJ1-1 | . | 12 | . | TRBV7-8
CASSRRDRVYTEAFF | TGTGCCAGCAGCCGCCGCGACAGGGTGTACACTGAAGCTTTCTTT | TRBJ1-1 | once | 15 | TRBD1 | TRBV28
CASSLWTGGDYGYTF | TGTGCCAGCAGCTTATGGACAGGAGGGGACTATGGCTACACCTTC | TRBJ1-2 | . | 15 | TRBD1 | TRBV11-2
CASRQDLNTEAFF | TGTGCCAGCAGGCAGGACTTGAACACTGAAGCTTTCTTT | TRBJ1-1 | . | 13 | . | TRBV28
CSVTGQGDTEAFF | TGCAGCGTTACGGGACAGGGGGACACTGAAGCTTTCTTT | TRBJ1-1 | once | 13 | TRBD1 | TRBV29-1
CASSDMRQGGTEAFF | TGTGCCAGCAGCGATATGCGACAGGGCGGCACTGAAGCTTTCTTT | TRBJ1-1 | . | 15 | TRBD1 | TRBV7-2
CASRGQGRGQPQHF | TGTGCCAGTAGGGGACAGGGAAGGGGTCAGCCCCAGCATTTT | TRBJ1-5 | . | 14 | TRBD1 | TRBV19
CASSALAGGWYNEQFF | TGTGCCAGCAGCGCCCTAGCGGGAGGTTGGTACAATGAGCAGTTCTTC | TRBJ2-1 | . | 16 | TRBD2 | TRBV7-6
CASSTTRGTGSNTEAFF | TGTGCCAGCAGCACCACCCGTGGGACAGGGTCGAACACTGAAGCTTTCTTT | TRBJ1-1 | . | 17 | TRBD1 | TRBV11-3
CASSQGRRLASSTDTQYF | TGTGCCAGCAGCCAAGGGCGAAGGCTAGCGTCTTCCACAGATACGCAGTATTTT | TRBJ2-3 | . | 18 | . | TRBV14
CASSLRGYGYTF | TGTGCCAGCAGCTTGAGGGGGTATGGCTACACCTTC | TRBJ1-2 | . | 12 | . | TRBV5-6
CASSFNRGPGQYF | TGTGCCAGCAGCTTTAACAGGGGCCCCGGGCAGTATTTT | TRBJ2-3 | . | 13 | TRBD1 | TRBV5-5
CASRPSSGNTIYF | TGTGCCAGCAGGCCGAGCTCTGGAAACACCATATATTTT | TRBJ1-3 | once | 13 | . | TRBV3-1/TRBV3-2
CAWSQENQPQHF | TGTGCCTGGAGTCAAGAGAATCAGCCCCAGCATTTT | TRBJ1-5 | . | 12 | . | TRBV30
CASSPTRTYEQYF | TGTGCCAGCAGTCCGACTAGGACCTACGAGCAGTACTTC | TRBJ2-7 | . | 13 | . | TRBV27
CASSMRNLGANVLTF | TGTGCCAGCAGCATGAGGAACCTTGGGGCCAACGTCCTGACTTTC | TRBJ2-6 | . | 15 | . | TRBV7-9
CASSFPGLAGGPDTQYF | TGTGCCAGCAGCTTTCCGGGACTAGCGGGAGGGCCGGATACGCAGTATTTT | TRBJ2-3 | . | 17 | TRBD2 | TRBV5-4
CASSLSGNEQFF | TGTGCCAGCAGCCTTTCGGGCAATGAGCAGTTCTTC | TRBJ2-1 | . | 12 | . | TRBV5-4
CASSPGQGAITEAFF | TGTGCCAGCAGCCCAGGACAGGGGGCAATCACTGAAGCTTTCTTT | TRBJ1-1 | . | 15 | TRBD1 | TRBV3-1/TRBV3-2
CASSKQGQGEETF | TGTGCCAGCAGCAAACAGGGACAGGGGGAAGAGACCTTC | TRBJ1-2 | . | 13 | . | TRBV21-1
CASSPTGTTNTEAFF | TGCGCCAGCAGCCCTACCGGGACAACGAACACTGAAGCTTTCTTT | TRBJ1-1 | once | 15 | . | TRBV4-1
CASSLGGTGRVNQPQHF | TGTGCCAGCAGCTTAGGGGGGACGGGGAGGGTCAATCAGCCCCAGCATTTT | TRBJ1-5 | . | 17 | . | TRBV7-8
CASSERGGREKLFF | TGTGCCAGCAGTGAAAGGGGAGGTAGGGAAAAACTGTTTTTT | TRBJ1-4 | . | 14 | . | TRBV2
CGGQGASYGYTF | TGTGGGGGACAGGGGGCCTCCTATGGCTACACCTTC | TRBJ1-2 | . | 12 | TRBD1 | TRBV24-1
CASSLDRTSPLHF | TGTGCCAGCAGTCTAGACCGTACCTCACCCCTCCACTTT | TRBJ1-6 | . | 13 | . | TRBV27
CASSYGQGGYGYTF | TGTGCCAGCAGTTATGGACAGGGGGGGTATGGCTACACCTTC | TRBJ1-2 | . | 14 | TRBD1 | TRBV6-5